This T cell receptor beta chain was profiled in a study of vaccination effects on CD4 cells after COVID-19. At the level of the study: The cohort was immunized with two doses of either the BNT162b2 or mRNA-1273 vaccine. Whole-study results and caveats: Marked clonal contraction of both clone types appeared late after vaccination.

Sequencing was performed with immunoSEQ multiplex PCR; in TCRdb, only in-frame clones are kept and a portion is missing. Of about 54,000 clones in the sample, more than 60% were seen once. Expansion of antigen-specific CD4+ T cells with viral peptide pools was carried out by the ViraFEST assay before sequencing. At the end of about 9 days of culture, CD4+ T cells were isolated. According to the study, vaccine recipients showed no prior SARS-CoV-2 infection and negative nucleocapsid antibodies. Cultures of roughly 2 million PBMC per well contained about 11 IU/ml IL-2 plus 10 ug/ml peptides. Replacing half the medium with IL-2 medium was done on days 3 and 7. This clone was seen only once. The antigen is unknown. Germline V gene sequence: CDR1 SGHRS, CDR2 YFSETQ. The CDR3 is made up of 17 amino acids. V was pared by 0 bases and J by 2 bases, with 6 bases of the junction left unmatched.

V usage is TRBV5-1 and J usage is TRBJ2-5; TRBD2 matches at 11 bases. The source material was CD4+ T cells from PBMCs cultured with SARS-CoV-2 spike peptides, sampled before COVID-19 vaccination. The clonotype comes from a human donor who received a COVID-19 vaccine. The CDR3 is CASSLALAGGPQETQYF. For the CDR3, the DNA is TGCGCCAGCAGCTTGGCCCTAGCGGGGGGCCCGCAAGAGACCCAGTACTTC. The full variable domain, its missing parts supplied by reference TRBV5-1 and TRBJ2-5, is KAGVTQTPRYLIKTRGQQVTLSCSPISGHRSVSWYQQTPGQGLQFLFEYFSETQRNKGNFPGRFSGRQFSNSRSEMNVSTLELGDSALYLCASSLALAGGPQETQYFGPGTRLLVL.